This T cell receptor (beta chain) was found in a study of blood T cell repertoires in COVID-19. This CDR3 comprises 14 residues. Germline V CDR1 and CDR2: KGHSH, LQKENI. V shed 3 bases and J shed 1 base, with 7 bases lying between them. Sequencing used immunoSEQ multiplex PCR; TCRdb keeps in-frame clones, though not all of them. The data hold 110,000 or so clones, with roughly 82% observed a single time. Sequenced: peripheral blood. The TCR originated in a woman in her thirties or forties with acute or convalescent COVID-19. V usage is TRBV18 and J usage is TRBJ1-3; a possible D gene is TRBD1 (5 bases). CDR3 protein: CASSPEGSGNTIYF. The CDR3, as DNA: TGTGCCAGCTCACCGGAGGGGTCTGGAAACACCATATATTTT. Looking up the rest from reference TRBV18 and TRBJ1-3 gives the full variable domain: NAGVMQNPRHLVRRRGQEARLRCSPMKGHSHVYWYRQLPEEGLKFMVYLQKENIIDESGMPKERFSAEFPKEGPSILRIQQVVRGDSAAYFCASSPEGSGNTIYFGEGSWLTVV.